This entry lists 30 T cell receptor beta chains sequenced from one sample in a study of T cell responses to AZD1222 COVID-19 vaccine. TCRdb keeps only in-frame clones here, not all; method: immunoSEQ multiplex PCR. Of more than 75,000 clones listed, 88% are singletons. The sample here was peripheral blood, taken 28 days after the second AZD1222 dose. The origin of the receptors is an adult who received the AZD1222 COVID-19 vaccine.

V gene TRBV5-4 combines with J gene TRBJ2-3, with D unresolved. Trimming pared 4 bases from V and 3 bases from J, leaving 12 bases between. This CDR3 is built from 14 residues. The germline V gene has CDR1 SGHNT and CDR2 YYREEE (reference sequence). CDR3 sequence (DNA): TGTGCCAGCAGCCAACTCCCTGGGACAGATACGCAGTATTTT. This codes for CASSQLPGTDTQYF.

The V call is TRBV28, the J call TRBJ2-1; TRBD1 agrees at 7 bases. J lost 0 bases, V lost 5 bases, and 10 bases had no gene match. The CDR3 length is 17 residues. Germline CDR1 and CDR2: MDHEN and SYDVKM. CDR3 in DNA: TGTGCCAGCAGTCCGGACAGGTTCAAGAGCTCCTACAATGAGCAGTTCTTC. Its translation: CASSPDRFKSSYNEQFF.

The rearrangement links TRBV4-1 to TRBJ2-1; D is unresolved. Trimming pared 1 base from V and 6 bases from J, leaving 10 bases between. Germline V CDR1 and CDR2: MGHRA, YSYEKL. The CDR3 sequence is 14 residues long. The CDR3 DNA reads as TGCGCCAGCAGCCAAGGCGTGCATCCCAATGAGCAGTTCTTC. Translated: CASSQGVHPNEQFF.

V gene TRBV9 combines with J gene TRBJ2-7; D is undetermined. The CDR3 is made up of 14 amino acids. V gave up 0 bases and J gave up 9 bases, with 16 bases separating them. Germline assignment: CDR1 SGDLS and CDR2 YYNGEE. CDR3 loop: CASSVGGSQSGQYF. The DNA of the CDR3 is TGTGCCAGCAGCGTAGGGGGTTCCCAATCCGGGCAGTACTTC.

The count of this clone is one. The J gene is TRBJ1-3, the V gene TRBV3-1 (or the pseudogene TRBV3-2); D is ambiguous. The CDR3 consists of 12 residues. Germline lookup yields CDR1 LGHDT and CDR2 YNNKEL (reference sequence). The V end lost 2 bases, the J end lost 4 bases, and 3 bases lay between the germline ends. CDR3 bases: TGTGCCAGCAGCCAATTGGGAAACACCATATATTTT. Its translation is CASSQLGNTIYF.

The rearrangement joins TRBV30 to TRBJ1-1; 7 bases are shared with TRBD1. The junction had 8 bases not matched to a gene; V was cut back by 1 base and J by 0 bases. The germline gives CDR1 GTSNPN, CDR2 SVGIG (reference sequence). This CDR3 is 16 amino acids long. CDR3 protein: CAWSARGRGMNTEAFF. The CDR3 nucleotides read TGTGCCTGGAGTGCCCGCGGCAGGGGGATGAACACTGAAGCTTTCTTT. Full variable domain (rest looked up from reference TRBV30 and TRBJ1-1): SQTIHQWPATLVQPVGSPLSLECTVEGTSNPNLYWYRQAAGRGLQLLFYSVGIGQISSEVPQNLSASRPQDRQFILSSKKLLLSDSGFYLCAWSARGRGMNTEAFFGQGTRLTVV.

The chain links TRBV10-1 to TRBJ2-3; maybe TRBD2 (5 bases). CDR3 length equals 13 residues. Per germline, CDR1 WNHNN and CDR2 SYGVQD (reference sequence). V was trimmed by 3 bases and J by 9 bases, leaving 13 bases between them. The CDR3 region is CASSEVGTGTQYF. The CDR3 bases are TGCGCCAGCAGTGAAGTCGGAACGGGGACGCAGTATTTT.

V is TRBV28 and J is TRBJ2-1, with 9 bases fitting TRBD2. From germline, CDR1 is MDHEN and CDR2 SYDVKM. The ends lost 8 bases at V and 8 bases at J; junction bases unmatched: 16. The CDR3 contains 16 residues. In nucleotides, the CDR3 is TGTGCCAGCTCCAGTCCCTTTGCGGGAGGGCCCCATGAGCAGTTCTTC. It encodes CASSSPFAGGPHEQFF.

The gene calls are TRBV3-1 (or the pseudogene TRBV3-2) and TRBJ2-2; D unresolved. Germline CDR1 is LGHDT and CDR2 is YNNKEL (reference sequence). Trimming took off 0 bases at V and 8 bases at J, with 4 bases between the two ends. This CDR3 contains 12 residues. The CDR3 spells CASSQENGELFF. The CDR3 bases are TGTGCCAGCAGCCAAGAAAATGGGGAGCTGTTTTTT.

The rearrangement links TRBV4-1 to TRBJ2-2; 7 bases agree with TRBD1. V trimming: 1 base; J trimming: 7 bases; junction bases outside the gene matches: 18. Germline CDR1 and CDR2: MGHRA and YSYEKL. The CDR3 length is 19 residues. CDR3 nucleotides: TGCGCCAGCAGCCAAGTTATGGTGTTCCCACAGGGGAGTGGCGGGGAGCTGTTTTTT. Its translation is CASSQVMVFPQGSGGELFF.

V and J are TRBV30 and TRBJ1-1; the D is unclear. CDR1 and CDR2 (germline): GTSNPN, SVGIG (reference sequence). This CDR3 is built from 10 residues. Trimming pared 4 bases from V and 10 bases from J, leaving 10 bases between. CDR3 in amino acids: CAWNRERAFF. Written as DNA, the CDR3 is TGTGCCTGGAATAGGGAGCGAGCTTTCTTT.

This chain connects TRBV19 to TRBJ1-5, with D maybe TRBD1 (6 bases). The CDR3 is 15 residues long. The V end lost 4 bases, the J end lost 4 bases, and 14 bases lay between the germline ends. Per the germline V gene, CDR1 is LNHDA and CDR2 is SQIVND (reference sequence). This CDR3 is CASSRQVLGNQPQHF. The CDR3 DNA reads TGTGCCAGTAGTAGACAGGTTTTAGGAAATCAGCCCCAGCATTTT. The whole variable domain, filled in from reference TRBV19 and TRBJ1-5, reads DGGITQSPKYLFRKEGQNVTLSCEQNLNHDAMYWYRQDPGQGLRLIYYSQIVNDFQKGDIAEGYSVSREKKESFPLTVTSAQKNPTAFYLCASSRQVLGNQPQHFGDGTRLSIL.

The chain carries TRBV4-3 and TRBJ2-6, with 7 bases that match TRBD1. V dropped 0 bases and J dropped 0; count of bases not matched to a gene: 5. The germline V gene has CDR1 LGHNA and CDR2 YSLEER. The CDR3 sequence is 18 residues long. The CDR3 sequence is CASSQDLRQGSGANVLTF. The CDR3, as DNA: TGCGCCAGCAGCCAAGACCTAAGACAGGGCTCTGGGGCCAACGTCCTGACTTTC.

This clone has just one count. This rearrangement joins TRBV7-9 to TRBJ1-2; D gene uncertain. There are 15 residues in the CDR3. The germline V and J ends were trimmed by 5 bases and 0 bases, with 13 bases remaining between them. Germline CDR1 is SEHNR and CDR2 is FQNEAQ (reference sequence). CDR3 nucleotide sequence: TGTGCCAGCAGCCGGGCTTACAGAGCTAACTATGGCTACACCTTC. Protein sequence: CASSRAYRANYGYTF.

The chain combines TRBV28 with TRBJ2-2; 11 bases fit TRBD2. The CDR3 sequence is 18 residues long. CDR1 is MDHEN, CDR2 SYDVKM, per germline. The ends lost 4 bases at V and 5 bases at J; junction bases unmatched: 12. CDR3 DNA sequence: TGTGCCAGCAGTTCCCCAACTAGCGGGAGAGGTGGAACCGGGGAGCTGTTTTTT. Its translation: CASSSPTSGRGGTGELFF. Based on the CDR3 plus reference TRBV28 and TRBJ2-2, the full variable domain is DVKVTQSSRYLVKRTGEKVFLECVQDMDHENMFWYRQDPGLGLRLIYFSYDVKMKEKGDIPEGYSVSREKKERFSLILESASTNQTSMYLCASSSPTSGRGGTGELFFGEGSRLTVL.

This clone came up a few times. This sequence joins TRBV4-1 and TRBJ2-7; 9 bases align to TRBD2. The CDR3 is made up of 15 amino acids. V shed 8 bases, J shed 6 bases, and the junction held 14 bases outside the gene matches. Per the germline V gene, CDR1 is MGHRA and CDR2 is YSYEKL. The CDR3, as DNA: TGCGCCAGCCGAATAGCGGGAGAAGGCAAGGTCGAGCAGTACTTC. Amino acids: CASRIAGEGKVEQYF.

The V and J genes are TRBV7-9 and TRBJ2-7; TRBD2 aligns across 9 bases. Unmatched junction bases numbered 20, after V lost 2 bases and J lost 6 bases. CDR1 and CDR2 (germline): SEHNR, FQNEAQ (reference sequence). The CDR3 is made up of 19 amino acids. CDR3 sequence: CASSLNPLGGRALIGEQYF. CDR3 nucleotide sequence: TGTGCCAGCAGCTTAAACCCCCTAGGCGGGAGGGCCCTCATTGGCGAGCAGTACTTC.

The chain has TRBV6-5 and TRBJ1-4; tentative D call: TRBD1 (6 bases). V lost 10 bases and J lost 10, with 19 bases in between. Germline CDR1 and CDR2: MNHEY and SVGAGI. This CDR3 has 13 residues. CDR3 sequence (DNA): TGTGCCACCATGTCAGGGGATTTTGGAAAACTGTTTTTT. Its protein product is CATMSGDFGKLFF.

CDR3 region: CASSLFTPLNEQFF. As DNA, the CDR3 is TGTGCCAGCAGTTTATTTACCCCGTTGAATGAGCAGTTCTTC. The chain has TRBV27 and TRBJ2-1; D uncertain. V lost 1 base and J 7 bases, leaving 11 bases between the germline ends. CDR1 and CDR2 (germline): MNHEY, SMNVEV (reference sequence). The CDR3 has 14 amino acids.

The chain uses TRBV6-1 and TRBJ1-5; D remains ambiguous. The germline V gene encodes CDR1 MNHNS and CDR2 SASEGT. Trimming cost V 2 bases and J 0 bases, with 8 bases left between them. The CDR3 spans 15 residues. This chain's CDR3 is CASSESPASNQPQHF. For the CDR3, the DNA is TGTGCCAGCAGTGAATCCCCGGCTAGCAATCAGCCCCAGCATTTT.

This clone turned up a few times. This rearrangement joins TRBV7-2 to TRBJ2-3; TRBD2 aligns across 7 bases. Germline V gene sequence: CDR1 SGHTA, CDR2 FQGNSA. This CDR3 contains 14 residues. V dropped 2 bases and J dropped 3; count of bases not matched to a gene: 2. The CDR3 protein is CASSLTSATDTQYF. The CDR3 region has the DNA TGTGCCAGCAGCTTAACTAGCGCAACAGATACGCAGTATTTT.

Notes on this clone: Within the sample, other DNA sequences also encode this same CDR3. This chain connects TRBV7-2 to TRBJ1-5; D might be TRBD1 (6 bases). Germline V gene data show CDR1 as SGHTA and CDR2 as FQGNSA. The germline V and J ends were trimmed by 3 bases and 4 bases, with 10 bases remaining between them. This CDR3 has 14 amino acids. In DNA form, the CDR3 reads TGTGCCAGCAGCTTGGGGGCAGGTAATCAGCCCCAGCATTTT. Its translation is CASSLGAGNQPQHF. The variable domain in full, completed from reference TRBV7-2 and TRBJ1-5, reads GAGVSQSPSNKVTEKGKDVELRCDPISGHTALYWYRQSLGQGLEFLIYFQGNSAPDKSGLPSDRFSAERTGGSVSTLTIQRTQQEDSAVYLCASSLGAGNQPQHFGDGTRLSIL.

The rearrangement links TRBV14 to TRBJ2-1; tentatively, D is TRBD2 (5 bases). Germline V CDR1 and CDR2: SGHDN, FVKESK. The CDR3 runs to 16 residues. V was cut by 0 bases and J by 2 bases, with 11 bases left in between. The CDR3 reads CASSQDFGKAYNEQFF. CDR3 coding DNA: TGTGCCAGCAGCCAAGATTTCGGGAAAGCCTACAATGAGCAGTTCTTC.

V usage is TRBV28 and J usage is TRBJ1-1; TRBD1 matches at 7 bases. Germline V gene sequence: CDR1 MDHEN, CDR2 SYDVKM. The CDR3 has 15 residues. With V trimmed by 5 bases and J by 5 bases, 11 bases remained unmatched. The CDR3 region is CASSLLTGTVTEAFF. The CDR3, as DNA: TGTGCCAGCAGTCTCCTCACCGGGACAGTAACTGAAGCTTTCTTT.

This clone was observed a few times. The rearrangement joins TRBV6-5 to TRBJ1-1, with unresolved D. The germline gives CDR1 MNHEY, CDR2 SVGAGI. CDR3 length equals 15 residues. Trimming cost V 4 bases and J 0 bases, with 12 bases left between them. This chain's CDR3 is CASSLMGTLNTEAFF. The CDR3 coding sequence is TGTGCCAGCAGTTTGATGGGCACCTTGAACACTGAAGCTTTCTTT.

V and J are TRBV6-6 and TRBJ2-5; 9 positions agree with TRBD1. The CDR3 covers 15 residues. Germline V CDR1 and CDR2: MNHNY, SVGAGI (reference sequence). The trim removed 6 bases at V and 5 bases at J, leaving 10 bases unmatched. This CDR3 reads CASRRGQGSVETQYF. CDR3 DNA sequence: TGTGCCAGCAGACGCGGACAGGGGAGCGTGGAGACCCAGTACTTC.

The V gene is TRBV3-1 (or the pseudogene TRBV3-2), the J gene TRBJ1-1, with D perhaps TRBD1 (6 bases). The CDR3 totals 16 residues. CDR1 LGHDT and CDR2 YNNKEL come from the germline V gene (reference sequence). Trimming removed 1 base at V and 6 bases at J, with 18 bases between. The CDR3 bases are TGTGCCAGCAGCCAAGGAGGGGGGGGCCTAAACGCTGAAGCTTTCTTT. Amino acids: CASSQGGGGLNAEAFF.

This clone was detected a few times. The chain uses TRBV29-1 and TRBJ1-4, with D possibly matching TRBD1 (5 bases). Germline V gene data show CDR1 as SQVTM and CDR2 as ANQGSEA. The V end lost 6 bases, the J end lost 4 bases, and 12 bases lay between the germline ends. This CDR3 is 13 amino acids long. CDR3 residues: CSVGNRFNEKLFF. In DNA form, the CDR3 reads TGCAGCGTGGGGAACAGGTTTAATGAAAAACTGTTTTTT.

V and J are TRBV30 and TRBJ2-7; possibly TRBD2 for D (5 bases). CDR3 length equals 15 residues. The germline CDR1 and CDR2 sequences are GTSNPN and SVGIG (reference sequence). Trimming removed 2 bases at V and 2 bases at J, with 16 bases between. CDR3: CAWSPWENQAYEQYF. DNA of the CDR3: TGTGCCTGGAGTCCATGGGAGAACCAGGCCTACGAGCAGTACTTC.

J is TRBJ2-7 and V is TRBV21-1; TRBD1 was called by the table and not checked on the DNA. TRBV21-1 is listed as a pseudogene. The CDR3 length is 16 residues. The CDR3: CASSLRGDRVLSEQYF. The CDR3 DNA follows: TGTGCCAGCAGCTTAAGGGGAGACAGGGTTCTCTCCGAGCAGTACTTC.